This T cell receptor beta chain derives from a study of cytomegalovirus exposure and HLA in healthy donors. Germline values: CDR1 MGHDK, CDR2 SYGVNS. After removal of 8 bases from V and 4 bases from J, the junction contained 4 bases not matched to a gene. This CDR3 is built from 13 residues. Assay used: immunoSEQ multiplex PCR; TCRdb lists only in-frame clones, some missing. This table holds 250,000 to 400,000 clones, around 90% found once. The source material was PBMCs. The sequence derives from a woman aged 30 to 39 in good health and CMV-seropositive. The chain uses TRBV25-1 and TRBJ2-1; 8 bases line up with TRBD1. Here the CDR3 reads CASGRDRYNEQFF. The CDR3, as DNA: TGTGCCAGCGGCCGGGACAGGTACAATGAGCAGTTCTTC.